This paragraph reports one T cell receptor (beta chain). Assay used: immunoSEQ multiplex PCR; TCRdb lists only in-frame clones, some missing. The repertoire has just under 350,000 clones, around nine tenths of them found once; the top ten carry about 7.3%. The data are from a study of blood T cell repertoires in COVID-19. Seattle participants joined during active infection and were tracked over time. This CDR3 is built from 16 residues. Looked up from germline, CDR1 is LNHDA and CDR2 is SQIVND (reference sequence). Trimming at V came to 1 base and at J to 5 bases, leaving 7 bases not matched to a gene.

The chain recombines TRBV19 with TRBJ2-5; 10 nucleotides align to TRBD2. The TCR comes from a woman between 65 and 79 years old with COVID-19, enrolled during active disease. The sequenced sample consisted of peripheral blood. CDR3 nucleotides: TGTGCCAGTAGTATAGGGGCAGGACTAGCGGTTGAGACCCAGTACTTC. Translating gives CASSIGAGLAVETQYF.